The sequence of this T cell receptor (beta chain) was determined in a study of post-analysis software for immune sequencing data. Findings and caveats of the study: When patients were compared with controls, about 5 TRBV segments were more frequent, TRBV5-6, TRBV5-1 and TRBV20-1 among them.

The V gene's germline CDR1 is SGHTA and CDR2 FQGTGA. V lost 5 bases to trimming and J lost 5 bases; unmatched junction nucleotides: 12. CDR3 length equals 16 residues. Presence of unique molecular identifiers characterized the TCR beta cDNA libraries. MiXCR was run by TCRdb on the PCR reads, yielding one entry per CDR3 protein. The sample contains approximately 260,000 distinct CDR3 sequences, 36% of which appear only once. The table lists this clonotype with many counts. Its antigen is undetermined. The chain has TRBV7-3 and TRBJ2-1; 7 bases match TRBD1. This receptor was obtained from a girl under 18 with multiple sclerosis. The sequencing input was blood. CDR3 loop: CASSPSPRTGHNEQFF. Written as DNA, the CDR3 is TGTGCCAGCAGCCCAAGCCCCCGGACAGGACACAATGAGCAGTTCTTC.